Reported below is one T cell receptor beta chain. Other DNA sequences in the same sample also yield this CDR3. Trimming at V came to 6 bases and at J to 8 bases, leaving 3 bases not matched to a gene. CDR3 length: 12 residues. In germline, CDR1 is SNHLY, CDR2 FYNNEI. This entry belongs to a study of shared clonotypes between healthy human individuals. The method was immunoSEQ multiplex PCR; TCRdb's version includes in-frame clones alone and lacks a portion of them. Of over 1.4 million clones listed, roughly 97% are singletons. The V gene is TRBV2, the J gene TRBJ2-4; 8 bases match TRBD1. The sequenced sample consisted of naive CD4+ T cells sorted from blood. This sample's subset: CD45RA+ positively selected. This receptor was identified in a man younger than 45 in good health. Written as DNA, the CDR3 is TGTGCCAGCAGAGACAGGGGTGACATTCAGTACTTC. This sequence encodes CASRDRGDIQYF.